The present T cell receptor beta chain was sequenced within a study of early T cells in non-severe SARS-CoV-2 infection. Unique molecular identifiers tagged individual cDNA molecules. In TCRdb, the 5' RACE reads were re-called with MiXCR into one record per CDR3 protein. The data show about 64,000 distinct CDR3 sequences, 4% to 5.5% seen once. This clonotype was observed many times. CDR3 length: 13 residues. The V and J ends lost 2 bases and 6 bases respectively, with 10 bases between them. Germline CDR1 reads SGHRS; CDR2 reads YFSETQ. This chain joins TRBV5-1 and TRBJ2-3; D not certain. The receptor's source is an adult who was a healthcare worker with PCR-confirmed SARS-CoV-2 infection or an uninfected control (not recorded which). Source material: whole blood. CDR3 sequence (DNA): TGCGCCAGCAGCTTCTCAGGCGCGGATACGCAGTATTTT. Protein: CASSFSGADTQYF.